Included here is one T cell receptor beta chain sequence, with context. The antigen is unknown. The entry originates in a study of PD-L1 blockade in urothelial cancer. Study context: Male sex and bladder-origin urothelial cancer were recorded for about 90% of the roughly 30 patients.

Clones were sequenced by immunoSEQ multiplex PCR, and TCRdb holds only the in-frame ones, with some missing. The sample lists about 110,000 clones; approximately 85% were seen once. The study's findings and limits: Clones that were tumor-associated expanded more in the blood of durable-benefit patients at 3 weeks.

The V gene's germline CDR1 is SGHVS and CDR2 FNYEAQ. This CDR3 comprises 13 residues. The V end lost 2 bases, the J end lost 9 bases, and 12 bases lay between the germline ends. The chain employs TRBV7-6 and TRBJ2-3; D might be TRBD2 (7 bases). The source was PBMCs, collected around atezolizumab (anti-PD-L1) treatment. The TCR sequence derives from a man aged 50 to 60 with urothelial cancer. This CDR3 reads CASSLLRGGTQYF. The CDR3 DNA is TGTGCCAGCAGCTTATTGCGCGGGGGCACGCAGTATTTT.